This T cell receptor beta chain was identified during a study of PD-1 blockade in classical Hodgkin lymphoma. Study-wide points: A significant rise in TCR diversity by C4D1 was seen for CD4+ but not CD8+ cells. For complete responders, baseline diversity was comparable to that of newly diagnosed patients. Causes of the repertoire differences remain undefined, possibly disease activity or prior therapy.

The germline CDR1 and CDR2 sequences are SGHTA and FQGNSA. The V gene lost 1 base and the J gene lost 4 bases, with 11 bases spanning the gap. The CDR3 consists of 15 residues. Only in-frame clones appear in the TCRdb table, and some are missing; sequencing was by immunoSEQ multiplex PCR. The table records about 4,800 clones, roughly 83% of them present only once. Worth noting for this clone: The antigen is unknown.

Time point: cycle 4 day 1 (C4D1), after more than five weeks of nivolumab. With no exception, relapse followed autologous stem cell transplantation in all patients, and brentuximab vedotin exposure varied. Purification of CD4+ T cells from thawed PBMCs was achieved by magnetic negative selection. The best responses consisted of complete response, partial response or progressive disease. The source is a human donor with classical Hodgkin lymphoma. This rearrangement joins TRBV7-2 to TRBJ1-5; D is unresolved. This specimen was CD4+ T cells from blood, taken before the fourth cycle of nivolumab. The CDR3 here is CASSLGMTANQPQHF. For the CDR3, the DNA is TGTGCCAGCAGCTTAGGTATGACTGCGAATCAGCCCCAGCATTTT.